This entry lists 24 T cell receptor beta chains sequenced from one sample in a study of T cell responses to AZD1222 COVID-19 vaccine. Assay used: immunoSEQ multiplex PCR; TCRdb lists only in-frame clones, some missing. The sample yields more than 95,000 clones, around 83% seen once. Here the sequenced sample was peripheral blood, taken 28 days after the second AZD1222 dose. The receptors were gathered from an adult who received the AZD1222 COVID-19 vaccine.

The gene calls are TRBV5-4 and TRBJ1-3; perhaps TRBD1 as D (5 bases). The length of the CDR3 is 16 residues. Germline V gives CDR1 SGHNT, CDR2 YYREEE (reference sequence). V lost 5 bases and J lost 0, with 15 bases in between. CDR3 residues: CASRSTGTSSGNTIYF. CDR3 nucleotide sequence: TGTGCCAGCAGATCCACAGGTACAAGCTCTGGAAACACCATATATTTT.

The chain couples TRBV30 to TRBJ2-5; D is undetermined. CDR1 and CDR2 from the germline V gene are GTSNPN and SVGIG (reference sequence). The CDR3 is made up of 11 amino acids. The germline V and J ends were trimmed by 8 bases and 7 bases, with 14 bases remaining between them. The CDR3 protein is CARKDHGTQYF. CDR3 nucleotide sequence: TGTGCCCGGAAGGACCATGGGACCCAGTACTTC.

This clone was recorded only once. The gene calls are TRBV10-3 and TRBJ1-4; 9 bases match TRBD1. The V segment lost 10 bases and the J segment 5 bases; nucleotides outside the gene matches: 8. This CDR3 spans 14 amino acids. Germline V gene data show CDR1 as ENHRY and CDR2 as SYGVKD. CDR3 DNA: TGTGCCACGTGGGCGGGACAGGGAAATGAAAAACTGTTTTTT. Protein: CATWAGQGNEKLFF.

This rearrangement joins TRBV19 to TRBJ2-3, with D tentatively TRBD1 (7 bases). Germline V gene sequence: CDR1 LNHDA, CDR2 SQIVND (reference sequence). The CDR3 has 16 residues. The ends were cut back, 4 bases at V and 5 bases at J, with 19 bases in the middle. In DNA, the CDR3 is TGTGCCAGTAGTACCGTTGGAGGGGGCCTTGGAGATACGCAGTATTTT. This translates into CASSTVGGGLGDTQYF. Complete variable domain (other parts from reference TRBV19 and TRBJ2-3): DGGITQSPKYLFRKEGQNVTLSCEQNLNHDAMYWYRQDPGQGLRLIYYSQIVNDFQKGDIAEGYSVSREKKESFPLTVTSAQKNPTAFYLCASSTVGGGLGDTQYFGPGTRLTVL.

Only a few counts were recorded for this clone. The chain recombines TRBV7-6 with TRBJ1-6; D possibly corresponds to TRBD1 (5 bases). The V end lost 1 base, the J end lost 9 bases, and 13 bases lay between the germline ends. This CDR3 has 15 residues. CDR1 and CDR2 from the germline V gene are SGHVS and FNYEAQ. The CDR3, as DNA: TGTGCCAGCAGCTTAGTTGGCCAGGGCCTTTCACCCCTCCACTTT. Its translation: CASSLVGQGLSPLHF. Combining the CDR3 with reference TRBV7-6 and TRBJ1-6 gives the whole variable domain GAGVSQSPRYKVTKRGQDVALRCDPISGHVSLYWYRQALGQGPEFLTYFNYEAQQDKSGLPNDRFSAERPEGSISTLTIQRTEQRDSAMYRCASSLVGQGLSPLHFGNGTRLTVT.

The rearrangement joins TRBV3-1 (or the pseudogene TRBV3-2) to TRBJ1-1, with no clear D. CDR3 length: 12 amino acids. Deletions cut 1 base from V and 7 bases from J, with 7 bases between. CDR1 and CDR2 from the germline V gene are LGHDT and YNNKEL (reference sequence). CDR3 sequence reads: CASSQAGIEAFF. The CDR3 nucleotides are TGTGCCAGCAGCCAAGCCGGGATTGAAGCTTTCTTT.

The rearrangement joins TRBV10-3 to TRBJ2-2; 8 positions agree with TRBD1. J lost 0 bases, V lost 7 bases, and 1 base had no gene match. Germline values: CDR1 ENHRY, CDR2 SYGVKD. This CDR3 has 14 residues. The DNA of the CDR3 is TGTGCCATCAAACAGGGGGCGAACACCGGGGAGCTGTTTTTT. It encodes CAIKQGANTGELFF.

The chain combines TRBV11-2 with TRBJ1-2; D not certain. Germline values: CDR1 SGHAT, CDR2 FQNNGV. V lost 5 bases and J lost 5, with 24 bases in between. The CDR3 contains 17 residues. This chain's CDR3 is CASSPRRRVAPPYGYTF. CDR3 in DNA: TGTGCCAGCAGCCCCCGCCGGAGGGTTGCTCCCCCTTATGGCTACACCTTC.

The rearrangement uses TRBV11-2 and TRBJ2-7; D gene ambiguous. Per germline, CDR1 SGHAT and CDR2 FQNNGV. The CDR3 loop spans 13 amino acids. Deletions cut 3 bases from V and 3 bases from J, with 9 bases between. This CDR3 is CASSFGRNYEQYF. The CDR3 DNA sequence: TGTGCCAGCAGCTTCGGCAGAAACTACGAGCAGTACTTC.

This rearrangement joins TRBV28 to TRBJ1-4, with no clear D. The CDR3 covers 15 residues. Germline V gene sequence: CDR1 MDHEN, CDR2 SYDVKM. The germline V and J ends were trimmed by 7 bases and 0 bases, with 12 bases remaining between them. CDR3 amino acids: CASTVMGATNEKLFF. CDR3 nucleotide sequence: TGTGCCAGCACCGTAATGGGTGCAACTAATGAAAAACTGTTTTTT.

The V call is TRBV5-5, the J call TRBJ1-6; D unresolved. Germline V gene data show CDR1 as SGHKS and CDR2 as YYEKEE (reference sequence). The CDR3 covers 15 residues. The V gene lost 4 bases and the J gene lost 9 bases, with 17 bases spanning the gap. The CDR3 nucleotides read TGTGCCAGCAGCCCTGAAAAAGGCGGTGGTTCACCCCTCCACTTT. It codes for CASSPEKGGGSPLHF.

V and J are TRBV18 and TRBJ1-1; no definite D call. Germline V gives CDR1 KGHSH, CDR2 LQKENI. V gave up 5 bases and J gave up 1 base, with 8 bases separating them. The CDR3 has 13 amino acids. In nucleotides, the CDR3 is TGTGCCAGCTCAACGAACGGGAACACTGAAGCTTTCTTT. It yields the protein CASSTNGNTEAFF.

This chain joins TRBV7-2 and TRBJ2-1, with 9 nucleotides matching TRBD2. Germline V gene lookup returns CDR1 SGHTA and CDR2 FQGNSA. Losses at the gene ends were 4 bases for V and 10 bases for J; bases not matched to a gene: 14. The CDR3 is made up of 16 amino acids. The CDR3, as DNA: TGTGCCAGCAGCTCCATAGCGGGGGCCCTACCTAGGGAGCAGTTCTTC. It specifies CASSSIAGALPREQFF.

This rearrangement joins TRBV7-9 to TRBJ2-2; D gene ambiguous. This CDR3 spans 13 amino acids. The V and J ends lost 5 bases and 3 bases respectively, with 7 bases between them. Germline loops: CDR1 SEHNR, CDR2 FQNEAQ (reference sequence). Written as DNA, the CDR3 is TGTGCCAGCAGCCGACGGTACACCGGGGAGCTGTTTTTT. Translation: CASSRRYTGELFF.

The chain uses TRBV29-1 and TRBJ1-5; a weak D match, TRBD1 (6 bases). V was trimmed by 0 bases and J by 11 bases, leaving 17 bases between them. Germline V gene lookup returns CDR1 SQVTM and CDR2 ANQGSEA. CDR3 length: 14 residues. The CDR3 region is CSVEEQLGGGAQHF. CDR3 DNA sequence: TGCAGCGTTGAAGAGCAATTAGGGGGAGGGGCCCAGCATTTT.

The chain links TRBV6-5 to TRBJ1-3, with D uncertain. V was shortened by 6 bases and J by 0 bases, with 12 bases between the two germline ends. The CDR3 loop spans 15 amino acids. Germline V lookup: CDR1 MNHEY, CDR2 SVGAGI. For the CDR3, the DNA is TGTGCCAGCAGGCTAGGACGGCACTCTGGAAACACCATATATTTT. This encodes CASRLGRHSGNTIYF.

This chain uses TRBV4-3 with TRBJ1-1, with no clear D. CDR3 length: 16 amino acids. The V end was cut by 1 base, the J end by 1 base, with 13 bases between. The germline V gene encodes CDR1 LGHNA and CDR2 YSLEER. The CDR3 here is CASSQAADRKNTEAFF. The DNA for the CDR3 is TGCGCCAGCAGCCAAGCCGCTGACCGTAAGAACACTGAAGCTTTCTTT.

The CDR3 DNA reads TGTGCCTCTCCGGGACAGGGTTTACATGCCGTTGAAGCTTTCTTT. As protein: CASPGQGLHAVEAFF. The genes are TRBV30 and TRBJ1-1; 9 bases align to TRBD1. Germline V lookup: CDR1 GTSNPN, CDR2 SVGIG (reference sequence). The CDR3 is 15 amino acids. V lost 7 bases and J lost 7; bases outside the gene matches: 16.

The chain employs TRBV11-2 and TRBJ1-2; D not certain. The germline V gene encodes CDR1 SGHAT and CDR2 FQNNGV. This CDR3 is 14 amino acids long. V dropped 1 base and J dropped 4 bases, with 10 bases sitting between them. As DNA, the CDR3 is TGTGCCAGCAGCTTAGTCGGGCAGCTCTATGGCTACACCTTC. Its translation: CASSLVGQLYGYTF. The full variable domain, with the rest looked up from reference TRBV11-2 and TRBJ1-2, is EAGVAQSPRYKIIEKRQSVAFWCNPISGHATLYWYQQILGQGPKLLIQFQNNGVVDDSQLPKDRFSAERLKGVDSTLKIQPAKLEDSAVYLCASSLVGQLYGYTFGSGTRLTVV.

This clone was counted ten times or more. The chain employs TRBV30 and TRBJ2-1; possibly TRBD1 for D (6 bases). There are 12 residues in the CDR3. V was clipped by 8 bases and J by 6 bases, with 14 bases between them. Germline lookup yields CDR1 GTSNPN and CDR2 SVGIG (reference sequence). CDR3 in amino acids: CAQTRGGNEQFF. DNA of the CDR3: TGTGCCCAGACCAGGGGCGGCAATGAGCAGTTCTTC.

The chain recombines TRBV7-3 with TRBJ2-1; D gene unclear. CDR1 is SGHTA and CDR2 is FQGTGA in the germline V gene. The CDR3 contains 12 residues. V was shortened by 4 bases and J by 2 bases, with 3 bases between the two germline ends. The CDR3 region has the DNA TGTGCCAGCAGCTCCCCCTACAATGAGCAGTTCTTC. This encodes CASSSPYNEQFF. Variable domain in full (rest from reference TRBV7-3 and TRBJ2-1): GAGVSQTPSNKVTEKGKYVELRCDPISGHTALYWYRQSLGQGPEFLIYFQGTGAADDSGLPNDRFFAVRPEGSVSTLKIQRTERGDSAVYLCASSSPYNEQFFGPGTRLTVL.

The chain recombines TRBV3-1 (or the pseudogene TRBV3-2) with TRBJ2-5; 12 bases line up with TRBD2. After removal of 4 bases from V and 1 base from J, the junction contained 4 bases not matched to a gene. The CDR3 spans 16 residues. Germline values: CDR1 LGHDT, CDR2 YNNKEL (reference sequence). The chain's CDR3 is CASSPRTSGAQETQYF. CDR3 nucleotide sequence: TGTGCCAGCAGCCCGCGGACTAGCGGGGCCCAAGAGACCCAGTACTTC.

This rearrangement joins TRBV4-1 to TRBJ2-4, with D perhaps matching TRBD1 (6 bases). Germline CDR1 and CDR2: MGHRA and YSYEKL. The CDR3 spans 16 residues. V dropped 1 base and J dropped 0 bases, with 10 bases sitting between them. The CDR3 protein is CASSQGTALAKNIQYF. In nucleotides, the CDR3 is TGCGCCAGCAGCCAAGGGACAGCACTAGCCAAAAACATTCAGTACTTC.

The chain links TRBV14 to TRBJ1-4, with a possible D match to TRBD1 (6 bases). V was trimmed by 2 bases and J by 8 bases, leaving 6 bases between them. This CDR3 has 12 residues. The germline V gene has CDR1 SGHDN and CDR2 FVKESK. The CDR3 DNA is TGTGCCAGCAGCCAAACAGGGGAAAAACTGTTTTTT. Protein product: CASSQTGEKLFF.